The 14 T cell receptor beta chains in this list originate from one sample, sequenced in a study of T cells in Graves' hyperthyroidism and ophthalmopathy. TCR beta CDR3 region amplification was performed from RNA transcripts. A first-round RT-PCR of the TCR CDR3 used the HTBI primer set. In TCRdb, the multiplex PCR reads were re-called with MiXCR into one record per CDR3 protein. The repertoire holds a few hundred thousand distinct CDR3 sequences, with 46% as singletons. The sample consisted of peripheral blood or thyroid tissue (not recorded which). These receptor sequences come from an adult woman with Graves' disease, either hyperthyroidism or ophthalmopathy (not recorded which).

The chain employs TRBV15 and TRBJ2-5, with 9 bases identical to TRBD1. The CDR3 runs to 15 residues. Trimming cost V 2 bases and J 5 bases; bases outside gene matches: 6. CDR1 is LNHNV and CDR2 is YYDKDF in the germline V gene (reference sequence). CDR3 in amino acids: CATSRYRGRRETQYF. The CDR3, as DNA: TGTGCCACCAGCAGATACAGGGGGCGCCGGGAGACCCAGTACTTC. The variable domain in full, completed from reference TRBV15 and TRBJ2-5, reads DAMVIQNPRYQVTQFGKPVTLSCSQTLNHNVMYWYQQKSSQAPKLLFHYYDKDFNNEADTPDNFQSRRPNTSFCFLDIRSPGLGDTAMYLCATSRYRGRRETQYFGPGTRLLVL.

This clonotype showed up many times. J is TRBJ2-5 and V is TRBV12-3 or TRBV12-4; D remains ambiguous. The germline V and J ends were trimmed by 6 bases and 1 base, with 21 bases remaining between them. The CDR3 spans 17 residues. CDR3 residues: CASSTVTPNTRQETQYF. In DNA form, the CDR3 reads TGTGCCAGCAGCACCGTGACTCCCAATACCCGCCAAGAGACCCAGTACTTC.

This clonotype was picked up a small number of times. The junction departs from the called germline gene at one end, perhaps through a read error. V gene TRBV12-3 or TRBV12-4 combines with J gene TRBJ2-7, with D possibly matching TRBD2 (5 bases). The CDR3 sequence is 13 residues long. CDR3 residues: CAGSLAADYEQYF. The CDR3 DNA is TGTGCCGGCAGTTTAGCAGCGGACTACGAGCAGTACTTC.

V gene TRBV9 combines with J gene TRBJ2-3; tentatively, D is TRBD1 (5 bases). Germline V CDR1 and CDR2: SGDLS, YYNGEE. The CDR3 runs 15 residues. The germline V and J ends were trimmed by 5 bases and 1 base, with 14 bases remaining between them. CDR3 region: CASRIGEGGTDTQYF. The CDR3 bases are TGTGCCAGCAGGATAGGGGAAGGGGGCACAGATACGCAGTATTTT.

The chain recombines TRBV20-1 with TRBJ2-7; D is unresolved. The CDR3 runs 11 residues. Germline CDR1 DFQATT, CDR2 SNEGSKA (reference sequence). The V gene lost 5 bases and the J gene lost 5 bases, with 10 bases spanning the gap. Here the CDR3 reads CSASRRDEQYF. In DNA, the CDR3 is TGCAGTGCTTCCCGCCGGGACGAGCAGTACTTC.

The chain couples TRBV7-6 to TRBJ1-1, with TRBD1 matching 9 bases. Germline CDR1 is SGHVS and CDR2 is FNYEAQ. There are 14 residues in the CDR3. J gave up 7 bases and V 5 bases, and 8 bases lay outside the gene matches. CDR3 sequence reads: CASSPAGTGIEAFF. The CDR3 coding sequence is TGTGCCAGCAGCCCGGCCGGGACAGGGATTGAAGCTTTCTTT.

At least ten counts were recorded for this clonotype. V and J are TRBV5-1 and TRBJ2-5; no clear D. This CDR3 region has 14 residues. Germline CDR1 SGHRS, CDR2 YFSETQ. The V and J ends lost 4 bases and 4 bases respectively, with 14 bases between them. CDR3 sequence reads: CASSHNREGETQYF. CDR3 bases: TGCGCCAGCAGCCATAACCGTGAAGGAGAGACCCAGTACTTC.

This clonotype was seen repeatedly, ten times or more. V and J are TRBV29-1 and TRBJ2-2, with D maybe TRBD2 (6 bases). Deletions cut 5 bases from V and 4 bases from J, with 14 bases between. Per the germline V gene, CDR1 is SQVTM and CDR2 is ANQGSEA. This CDR3 contains 14 residues. In DNA form, the CDR3 reads TGCAGCGTTCGGTCCGCGGGGAGCACCGGGGAGCTGTTTTTT. Its protein is CSVRSAGSTGELFF.

The V and J genes are TRBV7-9 and TRBJ2-2; D gene uncertain. CDR1 and CDR2 (germline): SEHNR, FQNEAQ (reference sequence). This CDR3 spans 14 amino acids. The V end was cut by 1 base, the J end by 3 bases, with 6 bases between. The CDR3 nucleotides are TGTGCCAGCAGCTTAGGCACTTACACCGGGGAGCTGTTTTTT. It translates to CASSLGTYTGELFF.

This clonotype was seen at least ten times. V gene TRBV30 combines with J gene TRBJ1-1; D call uncertain. The V and J ends lost 4 bases and 2 bases respectively, with 11 bases between them. The germline V gene encodes CDR1 GTSNPN and CDR2 SVGIG (reference sequence). The CDR3 has 13 amino acids. Written as DNA, the CDR3 is TGTGCCTGGATCCAGATTCGTAACACTGAAGCTTTCTTT. Amino acid sequence: CAWIQIRNTEAFF.

The V gene is TRBV7-2, the J gene TRBJ1-1; D is ambiguous. This CDR3 region has 14 residues. Germline assignment: CDR1 SGHTA and CDR2 FQGNSA. Trimming removed 5 bases at V and 12 bases at J, with 22 bases between. The DNA of the CDR3 is TGTGCCAGCAGCCCCGGGCCCAACAACGTCCTGACTTTCTTT. This encodes CASSPGPNNVLTFF.

This clonotype was observed a few times. The chain is built from TRBV28 and TRBJ2-5, with D unclear. This CDR3 contains 12 residues. The germline V and J ends were trimmed by 8 bases and 5 bases, with 12 bases remaining between them. Germline CDR1 reads MDHEN; CDR2 reads SYDVKM. CDR3 sequence (DNA): TGTGCCAGCGGCACACTCAGGGAGACCCAGTACTTC. Translated, it gives CASGTLRETQYF.

Only one count was recorded for this clonotype. A much larger clone sits a single nucleotide away, making a read error possible. The gene calls are TRBV5-8 and TRBJ2-5; D not certain. The germline gives CDR1 SGHTS, CDR2 YDEGEE. This CDR3 comprises 16 residues. DNA for the CDR3: TGCGCCAGCAGTGACCCGGTCGGCGCGAGTGGGGAGACCCAGTACTTC. This encodes CASSDPVGASGETQYF.

The table lists this clonotype with many counts. The rearrangement links TRBV12-3 or TRBV12-4 to TRBJ1-2; D call uncertain. The CDR3 covers 12 residues. V lost 6 bases and J lost 6, with 11 bases in between. The DNA for the CDR3 is TGTGCCAGCAGAACCGACGGACATGGCTACACCTTC. Residues: CASRTDGHGYTF.